The 19 T cell receptor beta chains below all came from one sample that was sequenced in a study of cytomegalovirus exposure and HLA in healthy donors. The PCR used 60 Vbeta and 13 Jbeta primers. Clones were sequenced by immunoSEQ multiplex PCR, and TCRdb holds only the in-frame ones, with some missing. The sample lists 75,000 to 90,000 clones; about 78% were seen once. Sequencing used PBMCs. The receptor set was obtained from a middle-aged woman in good health and CMV-seropositive.

V and J are TRBV27 and TRBJ2-7, with TRBD1 matching over 7 bases. Germline values: CDR1 MNHEY, CDR2 SMNVEV (reference sequence). The CDR3 contains 14 residues. V trimming: 5 bases; J trimming: 1 base; junction bases outside the gene matches: 5. The chain's CDR3 is CASSPRTGSYEQYF. The CDR3 DNA reads as TGTGCCAGCAGTCCCCGGACAGGATCCTACGAGCAGTACTTC.

The CDR3 protein is CASSQWGFGTGELFF. The CDR3 region has the DNA TGTGCCAGCAGTCAATGGGGCTTTGGGACCGGGGAGCTGTTTTTT. The rearrangement joins TRBV6-1 to TRBJ2-2; tentatively, D is TRBD1 (5 bases). Germline-derived CDR1 and CDR2 are MNHNS and SASEGT. V shed 5 bases and J shed 5 bases, with 15 bases lying between them. This CDR3 region has 15 residues.

The chain joins TRBV28 to TRBJ1-2; TRBD1 might be the D (5 bases). The CDR3 sequence is 13 residues long. CDR1 is MDHEN, CDR2 SYDVKM, per germline. Trimming took 2 bases from V and 4 from J, leaving 8 bases between them. CDR3 in DNA: TGTGCCAGCAGTTTAGGCCAGGGCTATGGCTACACCTTC. Protein product: CASSLGQGYGYTF.

V gene TRBV6-5 combines with J gene TRBJ1-1, with a weak D call TRBD1 (6 bases). This CDR3 contains 11 residues. V lost 11 bases and J lost 4, with 11 bases in between. From germline, CDR1 is MNHEY and CDR2 SVGAGI. The DNA of the CDR3 is TGTGCCTCGGGGGGCTTCACTGAAGCTTTCTTT. Its protein product is CASGGFTEAFF.

This rearrangement joins TRBV28 to TRBJ1-2; 9 nucleotides agree with TRBD1. Germline lookup yields CDR1 MDHEN and CDR2 SYDVKM. V was pared by 3 bases and J by 7 bases, with 9 bases of the junction left unmatched. The CDR3 spans 15 residues. The CDR3 here is CASSLYTGGLLGYTF. The CDR3 region has the DNA TGTGCCAGCAGTTTGTATACAGGGGGCCTCCTTGGCTACACCTTC.

This chain links TRBV18 with TRBJ1-2, with no clear D. The ends were cut back, 6 bases at V and 5 bases at J, with 16 bases in the middle. There are 14 residues in the CDR3. The germline gives CDR1 KGHSH, CDR2 LQKENI. CDR3 sequence: CASSVGAGTYGYTF. The CDR3 nucleotides read TGTGCCAGCTCCGTCGGCGCAGGAACTTATGGCTACACCTTC.

This rearrangement joins TRBV6-1 to TRBJ2-7, with a tentative D call TRBD1 (6 bases). Germline loops: CDR1 MNHNS, CDR2 SASEGT. V was shortened by 5 bases and J by 3 bases, with 14 bases between the two germline ends. This CDR3 region has 14 residues. The CDR3 DNA is TGTGCCAGCAGTCGAACCCAGGGGTACTACGAGCAGTACTTC. This codes for CASSRTQGYYEQYF.

J is TRBJ1-2 and V is TRBV30; D is uncertain. Between the trimmed V and J ends, which lost 2 bases and 2 bases, there was a span of 9 bases. CDR3 length equals 13 residues. Germline values: CDR1 GTSNPN, CDR2 SVGIG (reference sequence). The chain's CDR3 is CAWSSGLNYGYTF. The CDR3 DNA reads TGTGCCTGGAGTAGCGGATTAAACTATGGCTACACCTTC.

The gene calls are TRBV30 and TRBJ2-1; D not certain. CDR3 length: 12 amino acids. CDR1 and CDR2 (germline): GTSNPN, SVGIG (reference sequence). With 0 bases removed from V and 9 bases from J, the gap between germline ends came to 9 bases. The CDR3 region has the DNA TGTGCCTGGAGTGTTTTTCGCGGTGAGCAGTTCTTC. This translates into CAWSVFRGEQFF.

The chain recombines TRBV6-5 with TRBJ2-5, with TRBD2 identical over 9 bases. Germline V gene data show CDR1 as MNHEY and CDR2 as SVGAGI. This CDR3 has 14 amino acids. Losses at the gene ends were 5 bases for V and 2 bases for J; bases not matched to a gene: 3. The chain's CDR3 is CASSPSGVQETQYF. CDR3 DNA: TGTGCCAGCAGTCCTAGCGGGGTTCAAGAGACCCAGTACTTC.

J is TRBJ1-4 and V is TRBV6-1; possibly TRBD1 for D (6 bases). CDR1 is MNHNS, CDR2 SASEGT, per germline. The CDR3 is made up of 15 amino acids. The V gene lost 3 bases and the J gene lost 2 bases, with 10 bases spanning the gap. For the CDR3, the DNA is TGTGCCAGCAGTGAGAACAGGGCCACTAATGAAAAACTGTTTTTT. Translating it yields CASSENRATNEKLFF.

The chain joins TRBV28 to TRBJ1-2; D might be TRBD1 (6 bases). Between the trimmed V and J ends, which lost 5 bases and 4 bases, there was a span of 11 bases. The germline gives CDR1 MDHEN, CDR2 SYDVKM. The CDR3 covers 13 residues. CDR3 region: CASSRPGVYGYTF. Here the CDR3 DNA reads TGTGCCAGCAGTAGACCAGGGGTCTATGGCTACACCTTC.

The chain employs TRBV28 and TRBJ1-5; TRBD1 matches 8 bases. J lost 7 bases, V lost 6 bases, and 8 bases had no gene match. Germline V gene sequence: CDR1 MDHEN, CDR2 SYDVKM. This CDR3 contains 14 residues. DNA of the CDR3: TGTGCCAGCAGCCCGGACAGGGCAAGACAGCCCCAGCATTTT. This codes for CASSPDRARQPQHF.

The chain joins TRBV6-1 to TRBJ2-5; a possible D gene is TRBD1 (5 bases). Trimming left V 6 bases short and J 4 bases short, with 12 bases between. Germline CDR1 is MNHNS and CDR2 is SASEGT. The CDR3 extends over 13 amino acids. The CDR3: CASRSQARETQYF. The CDR3, as DNA: TGTGCCAGCAGGTCACAGGCTAGAGAGACCCAGTACTTC.

The V call is TRBV7-9, the J call TRBJ2-1; 7 bases are a match to TRBD1. In germline, CDR1 is SEHNR, CDR2 FQNEAQ (reference sequence). V shed 5 bases and J 8 bases; nucleotides not matched to a gene: 3. The CDR3 spans 12 residues. The CDR3 DNA is TGTGCCAGCAGCCCAACAGGGGATGAGCAGTTCTTC. It codes for CASSPTGDEQFF. The whole variable domain, filled in from reference TRBV7-9 and TRBJ2-1, reads DTGVSQNPRHKITKRGQNVTFRCDPISEHNRLYWYRQTLGQGPEFLTYFQNEAQLEKSRLLSDRFSAERPKGSFSTLEIQRTEQGDSAMYLCASSPTGDEQFFGPGTRLTVL.

The chain employs TRBV5-6 and TRBJ2-2; 11 positions agree with TRBD1. After removal of 4 bases from V and 4 bases from J, the junction contained 9 bases not matched to a gene. This CDR3 has 17 residues. Germline assignment: CDR1 SGHDT and CDR2 YYEEEE. CDR3 protein: CASSQDRGRWGTGELFF. The CDR3 DNA sequence: TGTGCCAGCAGCCAGGACAGGGGGCGTTGGGGCACCGGGGAGCTGTTTTTT.

The V gene is TRBV11-3, the J gene TRBJ2-2; 12 bases fit TRBD2. Germline trimming cut 7 bases from V and 1 base from J; bases unmatched to any gene: 4. The CDR3 loop spans 16 amino acids. Germline values: CDR1 SGHNT, CDR2 YENEEA. For the CDR3, the DNA is TGTGCCAGCACCAAGGGACTAGCGGGGAACACCGGGGAGCTGTTTTTT. This encodes CASTKGLAGNTGELFF.

The chain links TRBV7-2 to TRBJ1-6; TRBD1 aligns across 8 bases. V shed 1 base, J shed 10 bases, and the junction held 3 bases outside the gene matches. The CDR3 spans 14 residues. Germline values: CDR1 SGHTA, CDR2 FQGNSA. CDR3 in amino acids: CASSLETGESPLHF. CDR3 sequence (DNA): TGTGCCAGCAGCTTAGAGACAGGGGAATCACCCCTCCACTTT.

CDR3 protein: CASSDTQGGAGELFF. The CDR3 DNA follows: TGTGCCAGCAGTGATACACAGGGGGGAGCCGGGGAGCTGTTTTTT. V usage is TRBV6-4 and J usage is TRBJ2-2, with 8 bases fitting TRBD1. Losses at the gene ends were 3 bases for V and 6 bases for J; bases not matched to a gene: 6. The CDR3 is 15 amino acids. Looked up from germline, CDR1 is MRHNA and CDR2 is SNTAGT.